This T cell receptor (beta chain) was profiled in a study of response to subunit inactivated influenza vaccine (dated by TCRdb to the late 2010s). General notes on the study: The study used deep quantitative T cell receptor repertoire profiling to track responses to a trivalent subunit inactivated influenza vaccine. Results the study describes overall, beyond this receptor: It was suggested by the authors that each seasonal influenza vaccination may recruit only a limited number of new T cells.

The germline V gene (reference sequence) provides CDR1 DFQATT and CDR2 SNEGSKA. Including cysteine and phenylalanine, the CDR3 has 15 amino acids. The CDR3 DNA has 45 bases and is translated from base 1. The germline ends are 12 bases apart after V is trimmed by 0 bases and J by 2 bases. Receptor libraries were prepared by RT-PCR. Instrument used: Illumina HiSeq 2500. The public reads were quality trimmed at Q25 with fastp and then assembled into clones with MiXCR by TCRdb, keeping productive beta chains. Rows with a matching CDR3 protein are joined into one entry that keeps the most common DNA and genes. In all, the sample holds around 540,000 distinct CDR3 sequences, and approximately 10% of those were seen once. Roughly 10% of the sample lies in the top ten. This clonotype was counted at least ten times. No cognate antigen has been identified for it. The sample holds no much larger clone one base away, and base qualities are not on file.

The chain uses TRBV20-1 and TRBJ2-3, with a weak D call of TRBD1 (6 bases match). The sequencing here drew on PBMCs from blood, taken on the day of vaccination. The receptor's source is a man between 50 and 59 years old who received an inactivated influenza vaccine. Donor details come from another sample of the same person, matched by shared clones. CDR3 region: CSARDTQGLTDTQYF. The nucleotide sequence reads as follows: TGCAGTGCTAGAGATACACAGGGCCTCACAGATACGCAGTATTTT.